This T cell receptor beta chain was sequenced in a study of blood T cell repertoires in COVID-19. Overall study context: There were acute and convalescent COVID-19 samples, and they came from the United States, Italy and Spain. Sample material is recorded as cDNA or gDNA derived from T cells, B-cell-depleted T cells, or PBMCs.

With 2 bases clipped from V and 6 bases from J, the junction kept 13 bases outside the gene matches. Germline V gene data show CDR1 as LGHDT and CDR2 as YNNKEL (reference sequence). CDR3 length: 18 amino acids. Original processing notes: It was from reference gene primer amplification that nucleated cell counts were estimated. The assay was immunoSEQ multiplex PCR, and TCRdb's table has in-frame clones only and misses some. V and J calls and clone size are those listed in that table; D and trimming were worked out from the DNA. Of 300,000 or so clones listed, over 80% are singletons. Sequencing was done on a sample of peripheral blood. This clonotype was sampled from a woman aged 40 to 49 with acute or convalescent COVID-19. The gene calls are TRBV3-1 (or the pseudogene TRBV3-2) and TRBJ1-6; the match to TRBD1 covers 7 bases. The CDR3 protein is CASSQYPPRDSTNSPLHF. CDR3 in DNA: TGTGCCAGCAGCCAATACCCGCCTAGGGACAGCACTAATTCACCCCTCCACTTT.